This T cell receptor (beta chain) comes out of a study of blood T cell repertoires in COVID-19. Study in general: Collection of acute and convalescent COVID-19 samples took place in the United States, Italy and Spain. T cells, B-cell-depleted T cells, or PBMCs supplied cDNA or gDNA.

In the source study's methods: Nucleated cell number was recorded as an estimate derived from reference gene primer amplification. Assay used: immunoSEQ multiplex PCR; TCRdb lists only in-frame clones, some missing. For V, J and clone size, that table is used; D and trimming come from the DNA. The repertoire consists of 250,000 to 350,000 clones, with 85% to 90% occurring once and the leading ten covering 6.3%. Enrollment of patients from Seattle took place during active infection, with longitudinal follow-up. The material sequenced was peripheral blood. The sequence was collected from a woman in her fifties or sixties with COVID-19, enrolled during active disease.

Here the CDR3 DNA reads TGTGCCAGCAGCCCCGGGACAGGGCTCACTGAAGCTTTCTTT. Translating it yields CASSPGTGLTEAFF. The chain is built from TRBV28 and TRBJ1-1; 9 nucleotides match TRBD1. Trimming removed 6 bases from V and 4 bases from J; junction bases left unmatched: 6. The CDR3 is 14 amino acids. The germline CDR1 and CDR2 sequences are MDHEN and SYDVKM.